The entry below describes one TCR beta chain. The clone's antigen remains unknown. The record has no base qualities; no much larger clone is one base away. The data were obtained in a study of cytomegalovirus exposure and HLA in healthy donors (dated 2017 in TCRdb). For context, the study as a whole: An earlier analysis of roughly 500 of the donors reported approximately 300 Gb of sequence data and roughly 120 million unique TCR beta sequences obtained from approximately 180 million T cells. Donor age, sex, ethnicity and CMV serostatus were collected together with the repertoire data. The later analysis used no new phenotypic data to find candidate immune exposures, relying instead on TCR beta sequences and their occurrence across donors. A later genetic analysis used genome-wide SNP genotypes for about 55% of the 666 donors, treating that subset as a discovery cohort. A later analysis re-analyzed previously published TCR beta repertoires from roughly 630 donors and added high-resolution HLA genotyping to study TCR occurrence patterns. The study combined high-throughput TCR immunosequencing, statistical association of individual TCRs with disease status, and machine learning to predict cytomegalovirus infection status. Of the approximately 400 genotyped donors, 75% to 85% were placed in the genetic ancestry cluster associated with self-reported Caucasian donors. Typing coverage differed by locus: A, B, C, DRB1 and DQB1 were typed in roughly 620-630 donors, DQA1 in about 500, DPA1 in 600 to 610, and DPB1 in around 440. The T cell repertoires of 700 or so subjects were profiled by immunosequencing and related to cytomegalovirus serostatus. To decide whether each TCR beta V gene segment behaved as functional or pseudogenic, an earlier analysis of several hundred of the donors relied on high-throughput TCR beta sequencing. Because of strong linkage in the cohort, 5 or 6 DR-DQ haplotypes were treated as single units for association and clustering. Both class I and class II loci were covered by HLA typing, at four-digit resolution. Across roughly 420 genotyped donors of the cohort, an average of about 240,000 unique TCR beta nucleotide sequences per donor were sequenced, and 15% to 20% of those sequences were non-productive. Approximately 310 gigabases of sequencing data and 70 million to 85 million unique TCR sequences were included in an early release covering around 600 HLA-typed donors. A separate validation cohort of about 110 different subjects was used in addition to the 666-subject first cohort. All discovery cohort repertoires had been generated using a single sequencing platform. The study aimed to test whether signatures of past pathogen exposure could be identified by cataloging public T cell receptors.

In total, roughly 670 healthy bone marrow donors made up the cohort. At the time of sampling, every cohort member was nominally healthy, though immune exposures that went unrecorded were likely present. The donor tested CMV seronegative, placing the donor among the 350 or so seronegative members of the cohort. Each donor provided a peripheral blood sample, and peripheral blood mononuclear cells were used for TCR beta sequencing. Genomic DNA extraction from the blood cell samples was performed with the Qiagen DNeasy Blood Extraction Kit. Libraries were made using the immunoSEQ multiplex PCR assay. A mixture of 60 forward primers for TCR Vbeta segments and 13 reverse primers for TCR Jbeta segments was used in the multiplex PCR. The CDR3 region of rearranged TCR beta genes was amplified from genomic DNA by a multiplex PCR assay. The Illumina HiSeq System was used to sequence the amplified TCR beta libraries as 87-base-pair reads. As for the authors' bioinformatics: Across the 600 to 700 repertoires, a later analysis counted some 81 million unique TCR beta chains, 9 million to 14 million of which were shared by at least two donors. To remove PCR and sequencing errors, raw reads were error-corrected and collapsed into unique sequences using a nearest-neighbor algorithm that merged closely related sequences. CDR3 sequences were aligned to IMGT reference sequences to assign V, D and J gene segments. For a sequence to be retained, at least a six-nucleotide match to both a V gene segment and a J gene segment was required. Rearrangements were classified as productive when the CDR3 lacked stop codons and remained in frame with V and J, and all other rearrangements were classified as non-productive. Following IMGT convention, CDR3 was defined as the stretch from the second conserved V-encoded cysteine up to the conserved J-encoded phenylalanine. In an earlier analysis of around 640 of the donors, sequences lacking an unambiguous match to a single V gene segment were excluded. In an earlier analysis of approximately 610 of the donors, V segments were called functional above 56.7% productive rearrangements and were called segregating when the between-donor standard deviation exceeded 5%. A statistical classification framework was developed to diagnose cytomegalovirus status using the catalog of TCR beta chain sequences. In a later analysis, TCR nucleotide sequences were compared against IMGT/GENE-DB human TR gene sequences so that V and J genes could be assigned. A later analysis assigned CDR3 sequences and most-parsimonious VDJ recombination scenarios with the TCRdist pipeline. In a later analysis, each TCR beta chain was defined by its CDR3 amino acid sequence together with its V-gene family, and reads lacking a unique V-gene family were excluded. As a way to deal with suspected cross-contamination and a sequencing artifact, a later analysis dropped approximately 590 nucleotide sequences that were highly shared and had low generation probability. A later analysis calculated a clonal expansion index for each public chain from normalized within-repertoire ranks of inferred template counts. In a later analysis, generation probabilities were computed using a VDJ recombination model fitted to out-of-frame rearrangements, and the results were checked against IGoR. A later analysis scored TCR-TCR, TCR-HLA and TCR-CMV co-occurrence with hypergeometric tests, applying a repertoire-size bias correction to TCR pairs. To estimate false discovery rates, a later analysis permuted the HLA or CMV assignments 20 times. In a later analysis, co-occurring TCRs were grouped using DBSCAN, with TCRdist sequence similarity added in when clustering inside HLA-allele-positive subsets. Repertoires with fewer than 30,000 or more than 120,000 public chains, plus five repertoires with anomalous nucleotide sharing, were excluded from co-occurrence clustering. TCRdb holds this immuneACCESS table with in-frame rearrangements only. Some clones are missing; in checked studies, unresolved V genes explain under half, and the rest has no known cause. That table furnishes V, J and clone size, whereas the DNA furnished D and trimming. This sample lists about 210,000 clones; roughly 85% were detected once. About 0.25% of the sample lies in the top ten.

The germline V gene (reference sequence) specifies GTSNPN as CDR1 and SVGIG as CDR2. V trim: 7 bases; J trim: 5 bases; unmatched bases: 6. The CDR3 goes from the cysteine to the phenylalanine over 12 residues. The retained sequence is limited to the CDR3, 36 bases, with the frame set at the first base. Study-level results and caveats: A total of 150 to 200 TCR beta chains were listed by the study as associated with cytomegalovirus. While some public TCRs were present in many individuals, most TCR sequences turned up only very rarely across donors. When HLA alleles, especially DR and DQ, strongly co-occurred, TCR associations were difficult to assign to individual alleles. According to the authors, the approach could potentially be generalized to other disease states and immunological phenotypes. The presence/absence analyses assumed that sequencing depth was roughly uniform across donors, and that assumption may not be true. According to a later analysis, parvovirus B19, influenza, CMV and Epstein-Barr virus appeared linked to several top co-occurrence clusters. An earlier analysis of around 540 of the donors showed that most TCR beta V segments appeared in productive rearrangements either about 87% or about 30% of the time, which broadly matched IMGT annotations. A cluster of highly shared sequence variants was judged likely to be a technical artifact of the sequencing pipeline. In a later analysis, HLA-associated TCR beta chains showed more clonal expansion and lower generation probabilities than non-associated chains that were equally common. An association between a missense DCLRE1C variant and V-gene and J-gene trimming of TCR beta chains was found in a later genetic analysis and replicated in an independent cohort. Only TCR beta chains were sequenced in this cohort, and the absence of alpha or paired-chain data limited detectable features. Some IMGT-functional V segments, including TRBV6-2 and TRBV6-3, could not be distinguished by the 87-base-pair reads and were therefore excluded. Because counts were too low, about 17 rarely observed V segments, including chromosome 9 orphons, were excluded from the earlier analysis of under 650 of the donors. According to a later analysis, TCR association rates differed among HLA loci, with DRB1 alleles showing the most associated TCRs and HLA-C alleles showing the fewest. The classifier was reported to diagnose cytomegalovirus status with high specificity and sensitivity in both the original cohort and the validation cohort. In a later analysis, 16,951 TCR beta sequences were associated with specific HLA alleles at a false discovery rate of 0.05. Because HLA typing was missing for some donors at each locus, association tests included only the typed subset. The only immune exposure information available for the cohort was CMV serostatus. A further reported finding was that TCR beta sequences accurately predicted the HLA-A and HLA-B alleles for most subjects in the first cohort. A few of the identified cytomegalovirus-associated TCR beta chains were confirmed in vitro to be specific for cytomegalovirus antigens. Most CMV-associated TCR beta chains appeared to be HLA-restricted in a later analysis, and the HLA associations seemed to be driven largely by CMV exposure. Linkage disequilibrium might explain the correlated functional status among segregating V segments, but an unknown experimental factor could not be ruled out. According to a later genetic analysis, donors in an Asian-associated ancestry cluster had fewer N-insertions in productive TCRs than the approximately 610-donor mean.

The sequence derives from a girl aged 2-10 years in good health and CMV-seronegative. Sequencing was carried out using PBMCs. The chain couples TRBV30 to TRBJ1-1, with TRBD1 matching 8 junction bases. CDR3 region: CASKTGVTEAFF. The nucleotides read TGTGCCTCGAAGACAGGGGTAACTGAAGCTTTCTTT.